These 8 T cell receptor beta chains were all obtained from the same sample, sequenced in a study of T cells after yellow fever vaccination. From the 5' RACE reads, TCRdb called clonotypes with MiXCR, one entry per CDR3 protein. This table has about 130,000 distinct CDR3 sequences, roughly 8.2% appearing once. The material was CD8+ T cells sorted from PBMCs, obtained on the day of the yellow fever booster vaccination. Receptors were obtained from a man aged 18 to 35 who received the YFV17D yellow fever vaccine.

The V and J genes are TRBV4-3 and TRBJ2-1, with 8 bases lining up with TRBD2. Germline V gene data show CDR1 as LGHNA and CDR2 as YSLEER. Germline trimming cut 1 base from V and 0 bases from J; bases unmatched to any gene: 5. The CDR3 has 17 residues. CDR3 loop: CASSQVDGGVSYNEQFF. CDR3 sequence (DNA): TGCGCCAGCAGCCAAGTGGACGGGGGGGTCTCCTACAATGAGCAGTTCTTC.

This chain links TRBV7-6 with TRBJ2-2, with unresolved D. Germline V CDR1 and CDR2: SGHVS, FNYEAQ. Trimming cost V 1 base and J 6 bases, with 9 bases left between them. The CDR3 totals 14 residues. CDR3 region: CASSLGPKAGELFF. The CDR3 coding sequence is TGTGCCAGCAGCTTAGGCCCGAAGGCCGGGGAGCTGTTTTTT.

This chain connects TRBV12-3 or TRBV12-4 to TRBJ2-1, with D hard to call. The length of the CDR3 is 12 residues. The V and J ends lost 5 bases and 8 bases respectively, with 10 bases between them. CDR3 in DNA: TGTGCCAGCAGTGCCGGTGGCGATGAGCAGTTCTTC. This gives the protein CASSAGGDEQFF.

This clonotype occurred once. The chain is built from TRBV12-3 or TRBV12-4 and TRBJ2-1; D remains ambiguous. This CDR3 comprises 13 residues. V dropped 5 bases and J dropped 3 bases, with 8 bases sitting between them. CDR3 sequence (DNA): TGTGCCAGCAGTCCCCCGAACTACAATGAGCAGTTCTTC. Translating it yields CASSPPNYNEQFF.

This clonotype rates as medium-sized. This CDR3 reads CASTPPEELAKNIQYF. CDR3 nucleotides: TGTGCCAGCACCCCTCCAGAGGAACTAGCCAAAAACATTCAGTACTTC. The rearrangement uses TRBV7-9 and TRBJ2-4; D unresolved. CDR3 size: 16 residues. Looked up from germline, CDR1 is SEHNR and CDR2 is FQNEAQ (reference sequence). Trimming stripped 7 bases from V and 0 bases from J, with 16 bases between.

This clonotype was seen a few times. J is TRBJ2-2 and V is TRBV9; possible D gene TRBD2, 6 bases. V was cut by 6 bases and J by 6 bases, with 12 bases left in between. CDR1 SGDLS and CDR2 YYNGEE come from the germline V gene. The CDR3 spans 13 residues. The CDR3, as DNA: TGTGCCAGCATGGGAGGTCGCGCCGGGGAGCTGTTTTTT. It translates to CASMGGRAGELFF.

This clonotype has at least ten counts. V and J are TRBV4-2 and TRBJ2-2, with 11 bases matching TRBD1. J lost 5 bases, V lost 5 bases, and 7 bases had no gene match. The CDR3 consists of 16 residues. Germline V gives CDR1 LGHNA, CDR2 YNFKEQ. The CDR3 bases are TGTGCCAGCAGCGATCCAGGGACAGGGGGGACCGGGGAGCTGTTTTTT. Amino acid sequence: CASSDPGTGGTGELFF.

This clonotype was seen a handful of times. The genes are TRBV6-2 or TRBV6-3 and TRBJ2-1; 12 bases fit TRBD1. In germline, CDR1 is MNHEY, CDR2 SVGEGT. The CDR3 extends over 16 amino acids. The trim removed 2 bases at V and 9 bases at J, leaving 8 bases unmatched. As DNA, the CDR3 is TGTGCCAGCAGTTACCACCGGGACAGGGGGCAGGGTGAGCAGTTCTTC. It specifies CASSYHRDRGQGEQFF.